These T cell receptor beta chains were read from a single sample in a study of CD8 T cells in Susac syndrome. TCRdb re-derived calls from the immunoSEQ multiplex PCR reads in MiXCR, one entry per CDR3 protein. In the table there are 150,000 to 200,000 distinct CDR3 sequences, roughly 95% of which are singletons. Sequencing used CD8+ T cells from PBMCs. Every receptor here comes from a human donor with multiple sclerosis. Both conserved end residues are part of each CDR3. Fields, in order: V gene, clone size, D gene, J gene, CDR3 DNA, CDR3 protein. A D gene is named only where the DNA matches it firmly. Some rows have no size entry. The others give once, few or many, or a class for an expanded clone.

V gene: TRBV13
clone size: once
D gene: .
J gene: TRBJ2-5
CDR3 DNA: TGTGCCAGCAGCAACACGACTAAGGGACCTGCCCAAGAGACCCAGTACTTC
CDR3 protein: CASSNTTKGPAQETQYF

V gene: TRBV28
clone size: .
D gene: .
J gene: TRBJ2-7
CDR3 DNA: TGTGCCAGCAGTTTAACGGGAGCCGGCTCCTACGAGCAGTACTTC
CDR3 protein: CASSLTGAGSYEQYF

V gene: TRBV20-1
clone size: .
D gene: TRBD1
J gene: TRBJ2-7
CDR3 DNA: TGCAGTGCTTCTCAAACTACAGGGGGCGAGCAGTACTTC
CDR3 protein: CSASQTTGGEQYF

V gene: TRBV6-2/TRBV6-3
clone size: .
D gene: TRBD2
J gene: TRBJ2-5
CDR3 DNA: TGTGCCAGCAGTTACTCACTAGCGGACCAAGAGACCCAGTACTTC
CDR3 protein: CASSYSLADQETQYF

V gene: TRBV15
clone size: once
D gene: .
J gene: TRBJ2-7
CDR3 DNA: TGTGCCACCAGCGAACCGGGACAAATCTACGAGCAGTACTTC
CDR3 protein: CATSEPGQIYEQYF

V gene: TRBV29-1
clone size: .
D gene: TRBD1
J gene: TRBJ2-7
CDR3 DNA: TGCAGCGTGGTACGACAGGGGTCCTACGAGCAGTACTTC
CDR3 protein: CSVVRQGSYEQYF

V gene: TRBV6-6
clone size: .
D gene: .
J gene: TRBJ1-5
CDR3 DNA: TGTGCCAGCAGTTACCGGAACACAGATCAGCCCCAGCATTTT
CDR3 protein: CASSYRNTDQPQHF

V gene: TRBV15
clone size: once
D gene: .
J gene: TRBJ2-7
CDR3 DNA: TGTGCCACCAGCAGCCTCAACTCCCGGGACACATACTACGAGCAGTACTTC
CDR3 protein: CATSSLNSRDTYYEQYF

V gene: TRBV29-1
clone size: .
D gene: TRBD1
J gene: TRBJ1-1
CDR3 DNA: TGCAGCATACCGACAGGGGTCACTGAAGCTTTCTTT
CDR3 protein: CSIPTGVTEAFF

V gene: TRBV15
clone size: few
D gene: TRBD1
J gene: TRBJ2-7
CDR3 DNA: TGTGCCACCAGCTCGGACAGGGGGGCCTACGAGCAGTACTTC
CDR3 protein: CATSSDRGAYEQYF

V gene: TRBV27
clone size: .
D gene: .
J gene: TRBJ1-1
CDR3 DNA: TGTGCCAGCAGTTTATCTAGCGGGAGTCTGGGCGCTTTCTTT
CDR3 protein: CASSLSSGSLGAFF

V gene: TRBV29-1
clone size: .
D gene: TRBD2
J gene: TRBJ2-2
CDR3 DNA: TGCAGCGTGACTAGCGGGAGAATGGGGGTCACCGGGGAGCTGTTTTTT
CDR3 protein: CSVTSGRMGVTGELFF

V gene: TRBV28
clone size: .
D gene: .
J gene: TRBJ2-1
CDR3 DNA: TGTGCCAGCACCCGCATAAGCTCCTACAATGAGCAGTTCTTC
CDR3 protein: CASTRISSYNEQFF

V gene: TRBV2
clone size: once
D gene: .
J gene: TRBJ2-1
CDR3 DNA: TGTGGCACCACTGACAATGAGCAGTTCTTC
CDR3 protein: CGTTDNEQFF

V gene: TRBV7-9
clone size: .
D gene: .
J gene: TRBJ2-7
CDR3 DNA: TGTGCCAGCAGCCCCACCGGGTGGGGGGTCTACTACGAGCAGTACTTC
CDR3 protein: CASSPTGWGVYYEQYF

V gene: TRBV7-8
clone size: .
D gene: .
J gene: TRBJ2-3
CDR3 DNA: TGTGCCAGCAGTTCGGGAAGAGGCACAGATACGCAGTATTTT
CDR3 protein: CASSSGRGTDTQYF

V gene: TRBV5-1
clone size: .
D gene: .
J gene: TRBJ2-5
CDR3 DNA: TGCGCCAGCAGCCTAGGGCCAAGTCAAGAGACCCAGTACTTC
CDR3 protein: CASSLGPSQETQYF

V gene: TRBV20-1
clone size: .
D gene: TRBD2
J gene: TRBJ2-3
CDR3 DNA: TGCAGTGCGACCAGCAGCGGGGGGCGCACAGATACGCAGTATTTT
CDR3 protein: CSATSSGGRTDTQYF

V gene: TRBV7-9
clone size: .
D gene: .
J gene: TRBJ1-1
CDR3 DNA: TGTGCCAGCAGCTTAGGCTGGGACACTGAAGCTTTCTTT
CDR3 protein: CASSLGWDTEAFF

V gene: TRBV12-3/TRBV12-4
clone size: .
D gene: .
J gene: TRBJ1-1
CDR3 DNA: TGTGCCAGCAGTTATAGGACAGTCTTCATCACTGAAGCTTTCTTT
CDR3 protein: CASSYRTVFITEAFF

V gene: TRBV20-1
clone size: .
D gene: .
J gene: TRBJ2-5
CDR3 DNA: TGCAGTGCTAGGTCCCTCGGGGGTGGGGATCAAGAGACCCAGTACTTC
CDR3 protein: CSARSLGGGDQETQYF

V gene: TRBV15
clone size: .
D gene: .
J gene: TRBJ1-3
CDR3 DNA: TGTGCCACCAGCAGAACCGAAAGGCGCGCCTCTGGAAACACCATATATTTT
CDR3 protein: CATSRTERRASGNTIYF

V gene: TRBV7-9
clone size: .
D gene: .
J gene: TRBJ2-7
CDR3 DNA: TGTGCCAGCAGCTCGGGACTCCTGGGCCACGAGCAGTACTTC
CDR3 protein: CASSSGLLGHEQYF

V gene: TRBV27
clone size: .
D gene: .
J gene: TRBJ2-2
CDR3 DNA: TGTGCCAGCAGTTGGACCATTTCCCGGGAGCTGTTTTTT
CDR3 protein: CASSWTISRELFF

V gene: TRBV7-9
clone size: once
D gene: .
J gene: TRBJ2-1
CDR3 DNA: TGTGCCAGCAGTAAGTGGGAGAGGGAGCAGTTCTTC
CDR3 protein: CASSKWEREQFF

V gene: TRBV5-6
clone size: .
D gene: .
J gene: TRBJ2-7
CDR3 DNA: TGTGCCAGCAGCTTGGGTGGGGGCCCCCACGAGCAGTACTTC
CDR3 protein: CASSLGGGPHEQYF

V gene: TRBV29-1
clone size: .
D gene: .
J gene: TRBJ1-3
CDR3 DNA: TGCAGCGCACACCCGACGGGAGGAAACACCATATATTTT
CDR3 protein: CSAHPTGGNTIYF

V gene: TRBV4-2
clone size: .
D gene: .
J gene: TRBJ2-7
CDR3 DNA: TGTGCCAGCAGCCTAGCATGGGGCGGGGCGACATACGAGCAGTACTTC
CDR3 protein: CASSLAWGGATYEQYF

V gene: TRBV14
clone size: .
D gene: .
J gene: TRBJ2-5
CDR3 DNA: TGTGCCAGCAGCCAAGAGTCGGGTTTTCACGGGAGCGACCAAGAGACCCAGTACTTC
CDR3 protein: CASSQESGFHGSDQETQYF

V gene: TRBV7-9
clone size: once
D gene: .
J gene: TRBJ2-3
CDR3 DNA: TGTGCCAGCAGCAACCACGGATACACAGATACGCAGTATTTT
CDR3 protein: CASSNHGYTDTQYF

V gene: TRBV27
clone size: .
D gene: .
J gene: TRBJ1-2
CDR3 DNA: TGTGCCAGCAGTTACGGGGACGGACACTATGGCTACACCTTC
CDR3 protein: CASSYGDGHYGYTF

V gene: TRBV15
clone size: .
D gene: .
J gene: TRBJ2-3
CDR3 DNA: TGTGCCACCAGCGAGGTGGGAAGTTGGACTAGCACAGATACGCAGTATTTT
CDR3 protein: CATSEVGSWTSTDTQYF

V gene: TRBV5-1
clone size: once
D gene: .
J gene: TRBJ2-7
CDR3 DNA: TGCGCCAGCAGAATGACAGGCGAGCAGTACTTC
CDR3 protein: CASRMTGEQYF

V gene: TRBV28
clone size: .
D gene: TRBD1
J gene: TRBJ2-3
CDR3 DNA: TGTGCCAGCAGTTCGAGGACAGGGGTAGAGTATACGCAGTATTTT
CDR3 protein: CASSSRTGVEYTQYF

V gene: TRBV5-6
clone size: .
D gene: .
J gene: TRBJ2-7
CDR3 DNA: TGTGCCAGCAGCTTGTATGCGGGGTACGAGCAGTACTTC
CDR3 protein: CASSLYAGYEQYF

V gene: TRBV3-1
clone size: few
D gene: .
J gene: TRBJ2-5
CDR3 DNA: TGTGCCAGCAGCCAAGACCGGGCAGACAGCCAAGAGACCCAGTACTTC
CDR3 protein: CASSQDRADSQETQYF

V gene: TRBV11-2
clone size: .
D gene: .
J gene: TRBJ2-7
CDR3 DNA: TGTGCCAGCAGCTTAGACATCGGGCACCACTACGAGCAGTACTTC
CDR3 protein: CASSLDIGHHYEQYF

V gene: TRBV10-3
clone size: .
D gene: .
J gene: TRBJ1-2
CDR3 DNA: TGTGCCATCAGTGGAATTGTCGATGGCTACACCTTC
CDR3 protein: CAISGIVDGYTF

V gene: TRBV12-3/TRBV12-4
clone size: .
D gene: .
J gene: TRBJ2-7
CDR3 DNA: TGTGCCAGCAGTTCCCAGGCGGTTCCCTCCTACGAGCAGTACTTC
CDR3 protein: CASSSQAVPSYEQYF

V gene: TRBV24-1
clone size: .
D gene: TRBD1
J gene: TRBJ2-3
CDR3 DNA: TGTGCCACCAGTGAGGACAGGGGGCCAGATACGCAGTATTTT
CDR3 protein: CATSEDRGPDTQYF

V gene: TRBV27
clone size: once
D gene: TRBD2
J gene: TRBJ2-7
CDR3 DNA: TGTGCCAGCAGTCCAGGACTAGCGGTAATCGAGCAGTACTTC
CDR3 protein: CASSPGLAVIEQYF

V gene: TRBV20-1
clone size: .
D gene: .
J gene: TRBJ2-2
CDR3 DNA: TGCAGTGCCCCCCTGGTCAACACCGGGGAGCTGTTTTTT
CDR3 protein: CSAPLVNTGELFF

V gene: TRBV9
clone size: .
D gene: .
J gene: TRBJ2-5
CDR3 DNA: TGTGCCAGCAGCATTGAGGTGGGCCCAGAGACCCAGTACTTC
CDR3 protein: CASSIEVGPETQYF

V gene: TRBV19
clone size: .
D gene: .
J gene: TRBJ2-1
CDR3 DNA: TGTGCCAGTAGTATGGGCAGCCGACCCTACAATGAGCAGTTCTTC
CDR3 protein: CASSMGSRPYNEQFF